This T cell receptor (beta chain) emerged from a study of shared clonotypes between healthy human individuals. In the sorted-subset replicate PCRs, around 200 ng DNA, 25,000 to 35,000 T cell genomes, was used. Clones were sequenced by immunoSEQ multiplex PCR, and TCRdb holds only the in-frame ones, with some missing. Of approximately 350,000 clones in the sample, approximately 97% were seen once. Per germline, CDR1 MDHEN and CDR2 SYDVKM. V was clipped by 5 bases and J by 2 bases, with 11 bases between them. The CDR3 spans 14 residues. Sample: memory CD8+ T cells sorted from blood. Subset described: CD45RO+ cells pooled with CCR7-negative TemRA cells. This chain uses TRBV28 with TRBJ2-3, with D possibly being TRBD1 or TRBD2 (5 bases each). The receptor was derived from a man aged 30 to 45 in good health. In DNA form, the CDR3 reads TGTGCCAGCAGTCCCGGGACCTACACAGATACGCAGTATTTT. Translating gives CASSPGTYTDTQYF.